The 31 T cell receptor beta chains listed next were all sequenced from one sample in a study of T cells after posttransplantation cyclophosphamide. The table came from immunoSEQ multiplex PCR; TCRdb's copy has only in-frame clones and leaves some out. The profile shows about 17,000 clones, 70% to 80% of them singletons. Busulfan-fludarabine conditioning, marrow transplant, and cyclophosphamide on days +3 and +4 were administered. The sequencing used CD8+ T cells sorted from PBMCs, collected roughly 2,000 days after a stem cell transplant with posttransplant cyclophosphamide. The receptor set was obtained from a female patient between 40 and 50 years old who received an allogeneic stem cell transplant from a related donor, was CMV-positive, and had no GVHD. Some T cells here may be from the graft donor.

A few counts support this clone. The chain employs TRBV19 and TRBJ2-7, with D perhaps TRBD2 (6 bases). Trimming shortened V by 0 bases and J by 0 bases, and 6 bases separated the two germline ends. CDR3 length: 14 amino acids. CDR1 LNHDA and CDR2 SQIVND come from the germline V gene (reference sequence). The CDR3 DNA reads TGTGCCAGTAGTATAGACGGGGGCTCCTACGAGCAGTACTTC. Protein product: CASSIDGGSYEQYF.

The rearrangement links TRBV7-2 to TRBJ2-1; 8 bases are a match to TRBD2. V lost 10 bases to trimming and J lost 6 bases; unmatched junction nucleotides: 8. This CDR3 region has 13 residues. CDR1 SGHTA and CDR2 FQGNSA come from the germline V gene. CDR3 coding DNA: TGTGCCAAAGGTCGGGGGGGAAGCAATGAGCAGTTCTTC. Protein product: CAKGRGGSNEQFF.

This chain links TRBV5-6 with TRBJ1-6; D gene unclear. CDR3 length: 15 residues. Germline V gene data show CDR1 as SGHDT and CDR2 as YYEEEE. V lost 0 bases to trimming and J lost 10 bases, with 14 bases between them. The CDR3 bases are TGTGCCAGCAGCTTGGGCGCACGGAGTCAGTCACCCCTCCACTTT. It is translated as CASSLGARSQSPLHF.

The chain combines TRBV5-6 with TRBJ2-5; 9 bases are shared with TRBD1. The CDR3 is made up of 15 amino acids. Germline V gene sequence: CDR1 SGHDT, CDR2 YYEEEE. J lost 5 bases, V lost 4 bases, and 9 bases had no gene match. In nucleotides, the CDR3 is TGTGCCAGCAGCCAAAAAACAGGGGGCCTGGAGACCCAGTACTTC. It encodes CASSQKTGGLETQYF.

This clone has only one observation. This chain connects TRBV4-1 to TRBJ2-5, with D tentatively TRBD2 (5 bases). Between the trimmed V and J ends, which lost 2 bases and 5 bases, there was a span of 15 bases. Germline V gene lookup returns CDR1 MGHRA and CDR2 YSYEKL. CDR3 length equals 15 residues. CDR3 sequence (DNA): TGCGCCAGCAGCCAAAGAGTAGACTACCCGGAGACCCAGTACTTC. Protein sequence: CASSQRVDYPETQYF.

DNA of the CDR3: TGTGCCAGCACCCTAAGGGGGTTCCCCGAGACCCAGTACTTC. Residues: CASTLRGFPETQYF. The rearrangement links TRBV7-9 to TRBJ2-5; D is possibly TRBD1 (6 bases). Germline CDR1 is SEHNR and CDR2 is FQNEAQ (reference sequence). The CDR3 length is 14 residues. V lost 7 bases to trimming and J lost 5 bases, with 17 bases between them.

This chain links TRBV5-4 with TRBJ2-2, with 8 bases matching TRBD2. CDR3 length equals 14 residues. Germline lookup yields CDR1 SGHNT and CDR2 YYREEE (reference sequence). V shed 3 bases and J 7 bases; nucleotides not matched to a gene: 5. The CDR3 region is CASSSQRGIGELFF. The CDR3 DNA follows: TGTGCCAGCAGCTCCCAGCGGGGGATCGGGGAGCTGTTTTTT.

V gene TRBV9 combines with J gene TRBJ2-3, with TRBD2 matching 7 bases. Germline assignment: CDR1 SGDLS and CDR2 YYNGEE. The J segment lost 4 bases and the V segment lost 3 bases, leaving 11 bases of the junction unmatched. This CDR3 region has 16 residues. The CDR3 DNA is TGTGCCAGCAGCGGGCGGGAGCCCTTTTCCCCAGATACGCAGTATTTT. It encodes CASSGREPFSPDTQYF.

The genes are TRBV13 and TRBJ1-1; D uncertain. Per germline, CDR1 PRHDT and CDR2 FYEKMQ (reference sequence). Trimming removed 0 bases at V and 1 base at J, with 9 bases between. The CDR3 has 15 residues. CDR3 sequence: CASSLGPGPNTEAFF. In DNA, the CDR3 is TGTGCCAGCAGCTTAGGCCCCGGTCCGAACACTGAAGCTTTCTTT.

J is TRBJ2-5 and V is TRBV7-9; 8 bases line up with TRBD2. This CDR3 has 12 residues. CDR1 and CDR2 (germline): SEHNR, FQNEAQ (reference sequence). CDR3 sequence (DNA): TGTGTGACGCGGGGGGAATCGGAGACCCAGTACTTC. It is translated as CVTRGESETQYF.

The CDR3 protein is CASSPPLAGLYEQYF. Here the CDR3 DNA reads TGTGCCAGCAGCCCTCCGCTAGCGGGGCTCTACGAGCAGTACTTC. This sequence joins TRBV7-9 and TRBJ2-7; 9 bases match TRBD2. V lost 5 bases and J lost 3; bases outside the gene matches: 8. CDR3 length: 15 amino acids. The germline V gene has CDR1 SEHNR and CDR2 FQNEAQ (reference sequence).

This sequence joins TRBV7-9 and TRBJ2-3; TRBD2 matches at 7 bases. J gave up 3 bases and V 6 bases, and 6 bases lay outside the gene matches. The CDR3 consists of 14 residues. CDR1 is SEHNR and CDR2 is FQNEAQ in the germline V gene (reference sequence). The CDR3 sequence is CASRRGKGTDTQYF. In DNA form, the CDR3 reads TGTGCCAGCAGGCGGGGGAAGGGTACAGATACGCAGTATTTT.

The J gene is TRBJ1-5, the V gene TRBV27, with D possibly being TRBD1 (5 bases). The CDR3 loop spans 18 amino acids. The ends were cut back, 2 bases at V and 1 base at J, with 18 bases in the middle. Germline V gene sequence: CDR1 MNHEY, CDR2 SMNVEV (reference sequence). CDR3 nucleotides: TGTGCCAGCAGTTTAGGGGGTGGGGGGGGAAGGAGCAATCAGCCCCAGCATTTT. It encodes CASSLGGGGGRSNQPQHF.

This chain links TRBV7-3 with TRBJ2-3; 12 positions agree with TRBD2. J lost 3 bases, V lost 5 bases, and 3 bases had no gene match. This CDR3 has 15 amino acids. CDR1 and CDR2 (germline): SGHTA, FQGTGA. In nucleotides, the CDR3 is TGTGCCAGCAGCCCTAGCGGGGGGGCGACAGATACGCAGTATTTT. Translated, it gives CASSPSGGATDTQYF.

This sequence joins TRBV28 and TRBJ1-5, with 7 bases that match TRBD1. CDR1 and CDR2 from the germline V gene are MDHEN and SYDVKM. The trim removed 5 bases at V and 7 bases at J, leaving 11 bases unmatched. This CDR3 is built from 15 residues. This chain's CDR3 is CASSPNRQGGQPQHF. CDR3 nucleotide sequence: TGTGCCAGCAGTCCTAACCGACAGGGCGGGCAGCCCCAGCATTTT.

The chain uses TRBV6-6 and TRBJ2-3; TRBD2 matches at 10 bases. The CDR3 runs to 13 residues. Germline V CDR1 and CDR2: MNHNY, SVGAGI (reference sequence). With 7 bases clipped from V and 4 bases from J, the junction kept 2 bases outside the gene matches. The CDR3 sequence is CASTSGGADTQYF. In nucleotides, the CDR3 is TGTGCCAGCACAAGCGGGGGGGCAGATACGCAGTATTTT.

The gene calls are TRBV7-3 and TRBJ2-1; 7 bases align to TRBD2. Germline assignment: CDR1 SGHTA and CDR2 FQGTGA. This CDR3 region has 13 residues. Trimming removed 0 bases from V and 7 bases from J; junction bases left unmatched: 0. The CDR3 sequence: CASSLTGGNEQFF. The DNA of the CDR3 is TGTGCCAGCAGCTTAACCGGGGGGAATGAGCAGTTCTTC. Full variable domain (outside the CDR3, taken from reference TRBV7-3 and TRBJ2-1): GAGVSQTPSNKVTEKGKYVELRCDPISGHTALYWYRQSLGQGPEFLIYFQGTGAADDSGLPNDRFFAVRPEGSVSTLKIQRTERGDSAVYLCASSLTGGNEQFFGPGTRLTVL.

The chain links TRBV2 to TRBJ1-5; D unclear. The germline gives CDR1 SNHLY, CDR2 FYNNEI. The CDR3 length is 16 residues. The V end lost 6 bases, the J end lost 0 bases, and 15 bases lay between the germline ends. The CDR3 loop is CASRGGSPYSNQPQHF. In DNA, the CDR3 is TGTGCCAGCAGGGGAGGGTCCCCCTATAGCAATCAGCCCCAGCATTTT.

This clone has only a few counts. V usage is TRBV19 and J usage is TRBJ2-7, with 8 bases that match TRBD2. The germline CDR1 and CDR2 sequences are LNHDA and SQIVND (reference sequence). This CDR3 comprises 12 residues. The ends lost 9 bases at V and 5 bases at J; junction bases unmatched: 6. The CDR3 loop is CASGGAGDEQYF. CDR3 sequence (DNA): TGTGCCAGCGGGGGGGCCGGGGACGAGCAGTACTTC.

The CDR3 protein is CASSLDGRGLQETQYF. For the CDR3, the DNA is TGTGCCAGCAGCTTAGACGGGCGGGGCCTTCAAGAGACCCAGTACTTC. V is TRBV7-6 and J is TRBJ2-5; maybe TRBD2 (6 bases). CDR1 SGHVS and CDR2 FNYEAQ come from the germline V gene. Trimming removed 1 base from V and 2 bases from J, with 14 bases in between. The CDR3 spans 16 residues. Drawing the rest from reference TRBV7-6 and TRBJ2-5, the complete variable domain is GAGVSQSPRYKVTKRGQDVALRCDPISGHVSLYWYRQALGQGPEFLTYFNYEAQQDKSGLPNDRFSAERPEGSISTLTIQRTEQRDSAMYRCASSLDGRGLQETQYFGPGTRLLVL.

The chain combines TRBV6-6 with TRBJ1-1; tentatively, D is TRBD1 (5 bases). The germline V gene has CDR1 MNHNY and CDR2 SVGAGI (reference sequence). The CDR3 totals 14 residues. Trimming stripped 2 bases from V and 4 bases from J, with 11 bases between. CDR3 residues: CASSYGAGSTEAFF. The CDR3 nucleotides are TGTGCCAGCAGTTACGGGGCCGGGAGCACTGAAGCTTTCTTT.

The J gene is TRBJ2-1, the V gene TRBV11-1; tentative D call: TRBD1 (6 bases). The germline V gene encodes CDR1 SGHAT and CDR2 FQDESV (reference sequence). CDR3 size: 16 residues. The V end was cut by 4 bases, the J end by 0 bases, with 13 bases between. DNA of the CDR3: TGTGCCAGCAGCTCCCGGCAGGGGAGCTCCTACAATGAGCAGTTCTTC. It codes for CASSSRQGSSYNEQFF.

The V and J genes are TRBV9 and TRBJ2-2; weak D call: TRBD2 (7 bases). V dropped 6 bases and J dropped 3 bases, with 24 bases sitting between them. The germline gives CDR1 SGDLS, CDR2 YYNGEE. This CDR3 is built from 18 residues. CDR3 sequence: CASTAPAAGARDTGELFF. For the CDR3, the DNA is TGTGCCAGCACCGCTCCGGCGGCGGGGGCCAGAGACACCGGGGAGCTGTTTTTT.

This clone is medium-sized within its sample. The chain has TRBV6-5 and TRBJ2-1; weak D call: TRBD2 (6 bases). Germline lookup yields CDR1 MNHEY and CDR2 SVGAGI. V was clipped by 6 bases and J by 5 bases, with 14 bases between them. CDR3 length: 14 residues. The CDR3: CASRRTGDNNEQFF. Here the CDR3 DNA reads TGTGCCAGCAGGAGGACGGGAGACAACAATGAGCAGTTCTTC.

The V and J genes are TRBV9 and TRBJ1-5; perhaps TRBD1 as D (6 bases). The V end lost 0 bases, the J end lost 0 bases, and 13 bases lay between the germline ends. Germline values: CDR1 SGDLS, CDR2 YYNGEE. The CDR3 contains 17 residues. The DNA of the CDR3 is TGTGCCAGCAGCGTAGAGGGGGGGGAATATAGCAATCAGCCCCAGCATTTT. This gives the protein CASSVEGGEYSNQPQHF.

The chain combines TRBV6-5 with TRBJ2-7; 8 bases are a match to TRBD1. CDR1 is MNHEY, CDR2 SVGAGI, per germline. V shed 0 bases and J 2 bases; nucleotides not matched to a gene: 6. The CDR3 contains 16 residues. In nucleotides, the CDR3 is TGTGCCAGCAGTTACTCGACGGGACAGGTAACCTACGAGCAGTACTTC. The encoded protein is CASSYSTGQVTYEQYF.

The V gene is TRBV7-3, the J gene TRBJ1-1, with TRBD1 matching over 7 bases. The germline V gene has CDR1 SGHTA and CDR2 FQGTGA. Unmatched junction bases numbered 2, after V lost 4 bases and J lost 6 bases. This CDR3 has 12 residues. The CDR3 region is CASSSGGPEAFF. In DNA form, the CDR3 reads TGTGCCAGCAGCTCAGGGGGGCCTGAAGCTTTCTTT.

This clone was detected a few times. This chain links TRBV7-9 with TRBJ1-5, with D possibly TRBD1 on 6 matching bases. V gave up 3 bases and J gave up 1 base, with 16 bases separating them. The length of the CDR3 is 17 residues. Per the germline V gene, CDR1 is SEHNR and CDR2 is FQNEAQ (reference sequence). The CDR3 nucleotides are TGTGCCAGCAGCTTCACCGAGGGGGAAGGGAGCAATCAGCCCCAGCATTTT. Its translation is CASSFTEGEGSNQPQHF.

The CDR3 loop is CASSSSRDRGVAGELFF. The CDR3 nucleotides read TGTGCCAGCAGCTCCTCAAGAGACAGGGGCGTAGCCGGGGAGCTGTTTTTT. The chain is built from TRBV7-3 and TRBJ2-2; 8 bases fit TRBD1. This CDR3 region has 17 residues. Germline CDR1 SGHTA, CDR2 FQGTGA. J lost 6 bases, V lost 4 bases, and 13 bases had no gene match.

The chain is built from TRBV7-6 and TRBJ2-1, with 7 bases matching TRBD2. V was clipped by 4 bases and J by 6 bases; unmatched bases: 9. Germline V gene lookup returns CDR1 SGHVS and CDR2 FNYEAQ. The CDR3 consists of 15 residues. CDR3 residues: CASSSVAGGFNEQFF. The CDR3 region has the DNA TGTGCCAGCAGCTCCGTAGCGGGCGGGTTCAATGAGCAGTTCTTC.

V and J are TRBV1 and TRBJ1-3; the table names TRBD1, a call not compared with the DNA. TRBV1 counts as a pseudogene. The CDR3 spans 17 residues. The CDR3 DNA reads TGCACCAGCAGCCCGGACAAAACCGAAGCCCCTGGAAACACCATATATTTT. It codes for CTSSPDKTEAPGNTIYF.